This T cell receptor beta chain was obtained from a study of CD8 T cells in ankylosing spondylitis. Study outcomes and limitations: Disease-linked clones had a CD8+ phenotype and relatively low frequency in peripheral blood. Ankylosing spondylitis blood seemed to carry a telltale TCR beta motif made of several highly homologous variants. Significant enrichment of disease-linked clones was reported in matched ankylosing spondylitis synovial fluid.

With regard to this clonotype: Its antigen is undetermined.

With molecular barcodes, quantitative 5'-RACE was used to make the TCR beta libraries. TCRdb reprocessed the 5' RACE reads via MiXCR and lists one record per CDR3 protein. Counted here are approximately 350,000 distinct CDR3 sequences, 20% to 25% occurring once; the ten biggest clones make up over 10%. Trimming cost V 3 bases and J 7 bases; bases outside gene matches: 14. CDR3 size: 16 residues. The chain couples TRBV12-3 or TRBV12-4 to TRBJ2-7; 8 positions match TRBD1. The source material was blood, either unsorted or a sorted T cell fraction (not recorded which). This clonotype originated in a male donor with ankylosing spondylitis or in good health (not recorded which). The CDR3 sequence: CASSLAGGGVSLEQYF. CDR3 in DNA: TGTGCCAGCAGTTTGGCAGGGGGCGGGGTGTCCCTTGAGCAGTACTTC.